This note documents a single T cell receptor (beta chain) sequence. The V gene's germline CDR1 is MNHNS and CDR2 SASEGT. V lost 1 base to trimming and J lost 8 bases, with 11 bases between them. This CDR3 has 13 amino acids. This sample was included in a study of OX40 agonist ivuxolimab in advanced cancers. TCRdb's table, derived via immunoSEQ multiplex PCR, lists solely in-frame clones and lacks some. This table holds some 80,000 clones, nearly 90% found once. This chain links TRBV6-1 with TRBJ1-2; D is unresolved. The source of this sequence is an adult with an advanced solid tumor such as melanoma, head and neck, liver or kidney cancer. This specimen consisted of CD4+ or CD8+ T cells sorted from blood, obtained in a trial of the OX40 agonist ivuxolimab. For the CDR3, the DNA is TGTGCCAGCAGTGAAGTAGTCAGTCGGGGCTACACCTTC. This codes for CASSEVVSRGYTF.